This TCR beta chain emerged from a study of blood T cell repertoires in COVID-19. Looking at the study overall: Whether acute or convalescent, the COVID-19 samples came from the United States, Italy and Spain.

Only in-frame clones appear in the TCRdb table, and some are missing; sequencing was by immunoSEQ multiplex PCR. Of about 220,000 clones in the sample, approximately 85% were seen once. The CDR3 extends over 18 amino acids. Unmatched junction bases numbered 7, after V lost 1 base and J lost 0 bases. The germline V gene has CDR1 LGHDT and CDR2 YNNKEL (reference sequence). The specimen sequenced was peripheral blood. The TCR sequence derives from a man aged 45-60 years who had recovered from COVID-19. The chain recombines TRBV3-1 (or the pseudogene TRBV3-2) with TRBJ1-4; 8 bases align to TRBD1. CDR3 sequence: CASSQVRQGIATNEKLFF. CDR3 sequence (DNA): TGTGCCAGCAGCCAAGTAAGACAGGGGATTGCAACTAATGAAAAACTGTTTTTT.